The source of this TCR beta chain is a study of beta chain features in type 1 diabetes. Whole-study context: The study examined about 100 million sorted cells across all samples.

Comments on this clone: Its antigen is unidentified. At one end, the junction sequence differs from germline, possibly due to a read error.

Study-level points and caveats: Patients with Type 1 diabetes showed moderately but significantly shorter TCRB CDR3s in all four CD4+ subsets. Insertions at VDJ junctions were less frequent in type 1 diabetes patients. These patients also deleted more nucleotides at the same junctions.

The isolated RNA, all of it, was reverse transcribed, so expressed TCRB transcripts were what got sequenced. Regulatory, naive and central memory T cell samples averaged around 3.6 million reads. Here immunoSEQ multiplex PCR was the method, and the copy in TCRdb shows in-frame clones only, minus some. The sample shows more than 250,000 clones, roughly 15% of them seen only once. Per germline, CDR1 SGHNT and CDR2 YYREEE (reference sequence). The CDR3 contains 14 residues. This chain links TRBV5-4 with TRBJ2-6; no definite D call. The TCR was taken from a man aged 18 to 30 with type 1 diabetes. Sequencing was done on a sample of naive CD4+ T cells from blood. Here the CDR3 DNA reads TGTGCCAGCAGCTTGTCTACTACTGCCACCGTCCTGACTTTC. Its protein is CASSLSTTATVLTF.